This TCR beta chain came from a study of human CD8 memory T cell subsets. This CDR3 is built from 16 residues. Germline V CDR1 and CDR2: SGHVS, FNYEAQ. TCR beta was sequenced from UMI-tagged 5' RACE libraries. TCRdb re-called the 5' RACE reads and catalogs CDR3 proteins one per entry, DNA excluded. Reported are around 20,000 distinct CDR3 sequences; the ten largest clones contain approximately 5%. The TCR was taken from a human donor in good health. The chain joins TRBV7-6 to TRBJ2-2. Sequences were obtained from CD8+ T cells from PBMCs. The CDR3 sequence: CASSLVWVGDTGELFF. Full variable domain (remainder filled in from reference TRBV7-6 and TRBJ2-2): GAGVSQSPRYKVTKRGQDVALRCDPISGHVSLYWYRQALGQGPEFLTYFNYEAQQDKSGLPNDRFSAERPEGSISTLTIQRTEQRDSAMYRCASSLVWVGDTGELFFGEGSRLTVL.